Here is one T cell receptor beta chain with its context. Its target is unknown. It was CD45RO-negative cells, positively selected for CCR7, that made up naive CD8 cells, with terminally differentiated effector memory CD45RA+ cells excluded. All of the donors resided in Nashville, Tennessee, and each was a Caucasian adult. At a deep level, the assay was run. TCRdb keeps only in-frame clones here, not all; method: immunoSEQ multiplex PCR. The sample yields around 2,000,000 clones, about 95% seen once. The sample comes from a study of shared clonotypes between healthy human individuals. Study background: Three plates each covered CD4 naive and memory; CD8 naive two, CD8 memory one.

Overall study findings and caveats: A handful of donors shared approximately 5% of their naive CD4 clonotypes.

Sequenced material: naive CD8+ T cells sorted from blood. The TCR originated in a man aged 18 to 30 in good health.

CDR3 sequence reads: CASSSAVYDEQFF. CDR3 DNA: TGTGCCAGTTCGTCGGCCGTTTACGATGAGCAGTTCTTC. The chain links TRBV27 to TRBJ2-1; no reliable D call. The CDR3 contains 13 residues. Germline V gene data show CDR1 as MNHEY and CDR2 as SMNVEV (reference sequence). Deletions cut 9 bases from V and 8 bases from J, with 17 bases between.